These 17 T cell receptor beta chains came from one sample sequenced in a study of blood T cell repertoires in COVID-19. The protocol was immunoSEQ multiplex PCR, while the TCRdb copy is restricted to in-frame clones and leaves out a portion. The table lists 200,000 or so clones, roughly 87% of them singletons. The sample was peripheral blood. These receptors were obtained from a man aged 40-50 years with active or convalescent COVID-19.

The CDR3 DNA reads TGTGCCAGTAGTGGGGCTTATAACCCTTGGGATACGCAGTATTTT. Translation: CASSGAYNPWDTQYF. The chain links TRBV19 to TRBJ2-3; D possibly corresponds to TRBD1 (5 bases). The CDR3 runs 15 residues. The V end was cut by 5 bases, the J end by 6 bases, with 18 bases between. Per germline, CDR1 LNHDA and CDR2 SQIVND (reference sequence).

This clone is a singleton in its sample. The chain uses TRBV19 and TRBJ2-7, with D possibly being TRBD1 (5 bases). This CDR3 has 15 residues. Germline CDR1 LNHDA, CDR2 SQIVND (reference sequence). Trimming shortened V by 1 base and J by 1 base, and 11 bases separated the two germline ends. CDR3 in DNA: TGTGCCAGTAGTATAGTCAGGGATTATTCCTACGAGCAGTACTTC. This codes for CASSIVRDYSYEQYF.

This sequence joins TRBV30 and TRBJ2-1, with TRBD1 matching 8 bases. In germline, CDR1 is GTSNPN, CDR2 SVGIG (reference sequence). The CDR3 loop spans 13 amino acids. V trimming: 4 bases; J trimming: 5 bases; junction bases outside the gene matches: 4. The CDR3 sequence is CAWTGQVNNEQFF. In nucleotides, the CDR3 is TGTGCCTGGACGGGACAGGTTAACAATGAGCAGTTCTTC.

V is TRBV5-1 and J is TRBJ1-1, with 8 bases matching TRBD1. CDR1 SGHRS and CDR2 YFSETQ come from the germline V gene. V trimming: 5 bases; J trimming: 8 bases; junction bases outside the gene matches: 8. The CDR3 is 13 amino acids. The CDR3 spells CASRLTGQGEAFF. The CDR3 DNA follows: TGCGCCAGCAGGTTGACCGGACAGGGCGAAGCTTTCTTT.

The J gene is TRBJ1-6, the V gene TRBV28; perhaps TRBD1 as D (5 bases). The V gene lost 4 bases and the J gene lost 7 bases, with 17 bases spanning the gap. The CDR3 totals 16 residues. Germline V gene lookup returns CDR1 MDHEN and CDR2 SYDVKM. The CDR3 loop is CASSSFVGAKNSPLHF. DNA of the CDR3: TGTGCCAGCAGTTCCTTTGTAGGGGCCAAGAATTCACCCCTCCACTTT.

The V call is TRBV5-1, the J call TRBJ1-1; a weak D match, TRBD1 (6 bases). V gave up 5 bases and J gave up 1 base, with 15 bases separating them. The CDR3 loop spans 15 amino acids. Germline CDR1 and CDR2: SGHRS and YFSETQ. The CDR3 loop is CASSPTGVSNTEAFF. In DNA, the CDR3 is TGCGCCAGCAGTCCGACAGGCGTATCGAACACTGAAGCTTTCTTT. The complete variable domain, with remaining parts taken from reference TRBV5-1 and TRBJ1-1, reads KAGVTQTPRYLIKTRGQQVTLSCSPISGHRSVSWYQQTPGQGLQFLFEYFSETQRNKGNFPGRFSGRQFSNSRSEMNVSTLELGDSALYLCASSPTGVSNTEAFFGQGTRLTVV.

The chain uses TRBV18 and TRBJ1-4; the D gene is possibly TRBD1 (5 bases). The CDR3 runs to 14 residues. With 6 bases removed from V and 4 bases from J, the gap between germline ends came to 12 bases. Germline CDR1 KGHSH, CDR2 LQKENI. This CDR3 is CASSALDSNEKLFF. CDR3 DNA: TGTGCCAGCTCCGCCCTCGACAGTAATGAAAAACTGTTTTTT. The variable domain in full, completed from reference TRBV18 and TRBJ1-4, reads NAGVMQNPRHLVRRRGQEARLRCSPMKGHSHVYWYRQLPEEGLKFMVYLQKENIIDESGMPKERFSAEFPKEGPSILRIQQVVRGDSAAYFCASSALDSNEKLFFGSGTQLSVL.

CDR3 nucleotide sequence: TGTGCCAGCAGTGAAAGTAGGATTTCCGGGACAGGGGGCTACGAGCAGTACTTC. It is translated as CASSESRISGTGGYEQYF. This rearrangement joins TRBV2 to TRBJ2-7, with 11 bases lining up with TRBD1. Germline values: CDR1 SNHLY, CDR2 FYNNEI. After removal of 2 bases from V and 3 bases from J, the junction contained 12 bases not matched to a gene. This CDR3 has 18 amino acids.

This clone appeared a single time. The chain couples TRBV7-9 to TRBJ2-3; 10 bases map to TRBD2. With 5 bases clipped from V and 4 bases from J, the junction kept 3 bases outside the gene matches. The V gene's germline CDR1 is SEHNR and CDR2 FQNEAQ (reference sequence). This CDR3 is built from 14 residues. CDR3 sequence reads: CASSQGLAPDTQYF. The CDR3 coding sequence is TGTGCCAGCAGCCAGGGACTAGCGCCAGATACGCAGTATTTT.

In DNA form, the CDR3 reads TGTGCCAGCACATCGAACACTGAAGCTTTCTTT. This sequence encodes CASTSNTEAFF. The chain has TRBV6-5 and TRBJ1-1, with no clear D. Trimming took off 7 bases at V and 1 base at J, with 4 bases between the two ends. Germline CDR1 reads MNHEY; CDR2 reads SVGAGI. The CDR3 contains 11 residues.

This clone came up a few times. The V and J genes are TRBV7-9 and TRBJ1-1; D gene unclear. The CDR3 runs to 11 residues. The germline V and J ends were trimmed by 4 bases and 4 bases, with 4 bases remaining between them. Germline V gene sequence: CDR1 SEHNR, CDR2 FQNEAQ (reference sequence). CDR3 residues: CASSSLTEAFF. The CDR3 bases are TGTGCCAGCAGCTCTCTCACTGAAGCTTTCTTT.

The chain uses TRBV28 and TRBJ1-1, with a weak D call TRBD1 (6 bases). Per the germline V gene, CDR1 is MDHEN and CDR2 is SYDVKM. V lost 2 bases, J lost 11 bases, and 9 bases lay in between. CDR3 length: 11 residues. CDR3 coding DNA: TGTGCCAGCAGTTTACCAGGGGCGGCTTTCTTT. As protein: CASSLPGAAFF.

The chain combines TRBV27 with TRBJ2-7; perhaps TRBD1 as D (6 bases). V was shortened by 6 bases and J by 13 bases, with 19 bases between the two germline ends. The CDR3 is made up of 12 amino acids. Germline V gene sequence: CDR1 MNHEY, CDR2 SMNVEV (reference sequence). CDR3 DNA: TGTGCCAGCAGCCCGACCCCGGGACACCCCTACTTC. It translates to CASSPTPGHPYF.

The chain carries TRBV11-2 and TRBJ1-2, with D possibly being TRBD1 (6 bases). Germline CDR1 reads SGHAT; CDR2 reads FQNNGV. The CDR3 is made up of 13 amino acids. With 5 bases removed from V and 2 bases from J, the gap between germline ends came to 9 bases. The CDR3 here is CASSHRVNYGYTF. CDR3 coding DNA: TGTGCCAGCAGCCACAGGGTGAACTATGGCTACACCTTC.

This chain connects TRBV24-1 to TRBJ2-1, with 7 bases identical to TRBD2. Per the germline V gene, CDR1 is KGHDR and CDR2 is SFDVKD. J gave up 5 bases and V 5 bases, and 8 bases lay outside the gene matches. The CDR3 contains 15 residues. This chain's CDR3 is CATSGSRDYDNEQFF. CDR3 nucleotide sequence: TGTGCCACCAGTGGGTCCCGGGACTATGACAATGAGCAGTTCTTC.

The rearrangement uses TRBV7-9 and TRBJ1-1; a possible D gene is TRBD1 (5 bases). The CDR3 contains 13 residues. Trimming removed 7 bases from V and 1 base from J, with 10 bases in between. The V gene's germline CDR1 is SEHNR and CDR2 FQNEAQ (reference sequence). The CDR3 loop is CASTFQGNTEAFF. The CDR3 DNA is TGTGCCAGCACCTTCCAGGGGAACACTGAAGCTTTCTTT. Full variable domain (rest looked up from reference TRBV7-9 and TRBJ1-1): DTGVSQNPRHKITKRGQNVTFRCDPISEHNRLYWYRQTLGQGPEFLTYFQNEAQLEKSRLLSDRFSAERPKGSFSTLEIQRTEQGDSAMYLCASTFQGNTEAFFGQGTRLTVV.

The gene calls are TRBV7-9 and TRBJ1-1; D might be TRBD1 (6 bases). The CDR3 consists of 15 residues. Trimming pared 3 bases from V and 2 bases from J, leaving 13 bases between. CDR1 and CDR2 (germline): SEHNR, FQNEAQ (reference sequence). The CDR3 loop is CASSLPGQLNTEAFF. The CDR3 DNA is TGTGCCAGCAGCTTGCCGGGACAACTTAACACTGAAGCTTTCTTT.